These 21 T cell receptor beta chains originate from one sample sequenced in a study of T cells after yellow fever vaccination. TCRdb re-analysed the 5' RACE reads in MiXCR, keeping a single row per CDR3 protein. The sample shows about 260,000 distinct CDR3 sequences, around 5.2% of them seen only once. This material consisted of CD4+ T cells sorted from PBMCs, taken on the day of the yellow fever booster vaccination. All receptors come from a man aged 18 to 30 who received the YFV17D yellow fever vaccine.

In its sample, this clonotype was seen a few times. The chain joins TRBV27 to TRBJ2-3; D gene ambiguous. V was pared by 2 bases and J by 2 bases, with 11 bases between. Germline CDR1 MNHEY, CDR2 SMNVEV (reference sequence). The CDR3 runs to 15 residues. Written as DNA, the CDR3 is TGTGCCAGCAGTTTAAAAGGGTTTTCCACAGATACGCAGTATTTT. Translation gives CASSLKGFSTDTQYF.

This clonotype was counted between two and nine times. The chain links TRBV7-2 to TRBJ1-3; tentative D call: TRBD1 (6 bases). This CDR3 is built from 14 residues. Deletions cut 5 bases from V and 5 bases from J, with 13 bases between. Germline V lookup: CDR1 SGHTA, CDR2 FQGNSA. The CDR3 region is CASSPTGWRNTIYF. CDR3 DNA: TGTGCCAGCAGCCCCACAGGGTGGCGAAACACCATATATTTT. The whole variable domain, remainder taken from reference TRBV7-2 and TRBJ1-3, is GAGVSQSPSNKVTEKGKDVELRCDPISGHTALYWYRQSLGQGLEFLIYFQGNSAPDKSGLPSDRFSAERTGGSVSTLTIQRTQQEDSAVYLCASSPTGWRNTIYFGEGSWLTVV.

This clonotype was counted many times. The J gene is TRBJ2-3, the V gene TRBV7-3; TRBD2 matches 11 bases. The CDR3 spans 16 residues. Germline CDR1 SGHTA, CDR2 FQGTGA. V gave up 4 bases and J gave up 4 bases; unmatched junction bases: 7. The CDR3 DNA sequence: TGTGCCAGCAGCTCCCATCTAGCGGGGGGCGCAGATACGCAGTATTTT. As protein: CASSSHLAGGADTQYF.

The genes are TRBV2 and TRBJ2-5; D might be TRBD2 (5 bases). The V end lost 7 bases, the J end lost 5 bases, and 17 bases lay between the germline ends. From germline, CDR1 is SNHLY and CDR2 FYNNEI. This CDR3 spans 14 amino acids. The CDR3 protein is CASTYLAGGETQYF. The CDR3 DNA sequence: TGTGCCAGCACTTACTTGGCGGGTGGGGAGACCCAGTACTTC.

In its sample, this clonotype was seen a few times. The V and J genes are TRBV7-2 and TRBJ1-4; D may be TRBD1 (5 bases). Germline CDR1 is SGHTA and CDR2 is FQGNSA. The CDR3 sequence is 13 residues long. Trimming removed 5 bases from V and 8 bases from J, with 12 bases in between. The CDR3 reads CASSPAWGEKLFF. Here the CDR3 DNA reads TGTGCCAGCAGCCCCGCCTGGGGCGAAAAACTGTTTTTT.

In its sample, this clonotype was seen a few times. The rearrangement joins TRBV15 to TRBJ2-7, with D uncertain. The V gene lost 1 base and the J gene lost 5 bases, with 6 bases spanning the gap. The germline gives CDR1 LNHNV, CDR2 YYDKDF (reference sequence). CDR3 length equals 12 residues. CDR3 residues: CATSRVGDEQYF. CDR3 nucleotides: TGTGCCACCAGCAGAGTTGGCGACGAGCAGTACTTC.

This clonotype was seen repeatedly, ten times or more. V usage is TRBV5-1 and J usage is TRBJ1-2; D gene unclear. CDR1 and CDR2 (germline): SGHRS, YFSETQ. The ends were cut back, 4 bases at V and 4 bases at J, with 23 bases in the middle. This CDR3 region has 17 residues. The CDR3 spells CASSADPTSGLSYGYTF. In nucleotides, the CDR3 is TGCGCCAGCAGCGCCGACCCGACCTCCGGGTTAAGCTATGGCTACACCTTC.

This clonotype was recorded at least ten times. The chain is built from TRBV11-3 and TRBJ2-2, with D perhaps TRBD1 (7 bases). Deletions cut 1 base from V and 6 bases from J, with 12 bases between. The germline V gene encodes CDR1 SGHNT and CDR2 YENEEA. This CDR3 is built from 15 residues. Here the CDR3 reads CASSLAGGSAGELFF. The CDR3 bases are TGTGCCAGCAGCTTAGCAGGGGGGTCCGCCGGGGAGCTGTTTTTT.

V gene TRBV20-1 combines with J gene TRBJ2-3; 10 bases align to TRBD2. The V gene end was trimmed by 1 base and the J gene end by 5 bases; junction bases not matched to a gene: 9. The CDR3 has 16 residues. The germline gives CDR1 DFQATT, CDR2 SNEGSKA (reference sequence). CDR3: CSARAPSGGFRDTQYF. CDR3 sequence (DNA): TGCAGTGCTAGAGCACCTAGCGGGGGCTTTAGAGATACGCAGTATTTT.

The chain carries TRBV5-1 and TRBJ2-3; D possibly corresponds to TRBD2 (5 bases). V lost 0 bases to trimming and J lost 5 bases, with 13 bases between them. The length of the CDR3 is 15 residues. The V gene's germline CDR1 is SGHRS and CDR2 YFSETQ. CDR3 protein: CASSLDAGGLDTQYF. For the CDR3, the DNA is TGCGCCAGCAGCTTGGACGCGGGCGGCCTAGATACGCAGTATTTT.

The V call is TRBV29-1, the J call TRBJ1-1, with 7 bases fitting TRBD1. Looked up from germline, CDR1 is SQVTM and CDR2 is ANQGSEA. V dropped 7 bases and J dropped 0; count of bases not matched to a gene: 11. The CDR3 totals 15 residues. The CDR3 nucleotides are TGCAGCGCTACAAGACAGGGCTATATGAACACTGAAGCTTTCTTT. This codes for CSATRQGYMNTEAFF.

The rearrangement uses TRBV5-6 and TRBJ1-5; 7 bases fit TRBD1. The CDR3 is 15 residues long. J gave up 2 bases and V 3 bases, and 5 bases lay outside the gene matches. Germline CDR1 and CDR2: SGHDT and YYEEEE. Here the CDR3 reads CASSYRGRGNQPQHF. CDR3 DNA: TGTGCCAGCAGCTACAGGGGACGGGGCAATCAGCCCCAGCATTTT.

This clonotype was recorded at least ten times. The chain is built from TRBV6-6 and TRBJ1-1; no clear D gene. The germline V and J ends were trimmed by 6 bases and 1 base, with 9 bases remaining between them. Looked up from germline, CDR1 is MNHNY and CDR2 is SVGAGI (reference sequence). The CDR3 covers 13 residues. DNA of the CDR3: TGTGCCAGCAGAGGTACAGAGAACACTGAAGCTTTCTTT. Translated: CASRGTENTEAFF.

The table lists this clonotype with a few counts. The chain has TRBV6-1 and TRBJ2-1, with 10 nucleotides matching TRBD2. The CDR3 consists of 15 residues. Per the germline V gene, CDR1 is MNHNS and CDR2 is SASEGT. J lost 7 bases, V lost 10 bases, and 13 bases had no gene match. The CDR3 DNA reads TGTGCCACAGAAACCGGGACTAGCGAATCAAATGAGCAGTTCTTC. Protein: CATETGTSESNEQFF.

This clonotype has at least ten counts. The DNA for the CDR3 is TGTGCCAGCACCGACAGGGGTCTAGTCGGGGAGCTGTTTTTT. This translates into CASTDRGLVGELFF. The chain uses TRBV7-2 and TRBJ2-2; 8 bases align to TRBD1. V lost 7 bases to trimming and J lost 7 bases; unmatched junction nucleotides: 8. CDR3 size: 14 residues. CDR1 is SGHTA, CDR2 FQGNSA, per germline.

This clonotype came up a few times. The chain has TRBV6-1 and TRBJ1-5; unclear D gene. The V and J ends lost 7 bases and 2 bases respectively, with 21 bases between them. This CDR3 region has 17 residues. Germline CDR1 is MNHNS and CDR2 is SASEGT. The CDR3 region is CASNQPGGSMGNQPQHF. The DNA of the CDR3 is TGTGCCAGCAACCAACCAGGAGGTTCTATGGGCAATCAGCCCCAGCATTTT.

In its sample, this clonotype was seen a few times. V gene TRBV20-1 combines with J gene TRBJ2-1; TRBD2 matches 11 bases. This CDR3 is built from 14 residues. J lost 4 bases, V lost 5 bases, and 4 bases had no gene match. Germline values: CDR1 DFQATT, CDR2 SNEGSKA (reference sequence). The CDR3 region has the DNA TGCAGTGCTCACACTAGCGGGAGATACAATGAGCAGTTCTTC. Translating gives CSAHTSGRYNEQFF.

This clonotype occurred a few times. The chain couples TRBV28 to TRBJ2-2, with 7 nucleotides matching TRBD1. This CDR3 has 14 amino acids. J was trimmed by 5 bases and V by 7 bases; bases with no gene match: 7. Germline V gives CDR1 MDHEN, CDR2 SYDVKM. CDR3 bases: TGTGCCAGCATAGGGGGCCAATATACCGGGGAGCTGTTTTTT. Its translation: CASIGGQYTGELFF.

This chain joins TRBV9 and TRBJ2-5; D is possibly TRBD1 (7 bases). Trimming left V 2 bases short and J 4 bases short, with 21 bases between. There are 17 residues in the CDR3. Germline V lookup: CDR1 SGDLS, CDR2 YYNGEE. CDR3: CASSVRGDREGPETQYF. In DNA form, the CDR3 reads TGTGCCAGCAGCGTGAGGGGGGACAGAGAGGGGCCAGAGACCCAGTACTTC.

This clonotype was picked up many times. The rearrangement uses TRBV6-5 and TRBJ2-5, with D perhaps given as TRBD1 or TRBD2 (5 bases each). The CDR3 totals 17 residues. V was cut by 5 bases and J by 4 bases, with 23 bases left in between. Germline V gives CDR1 MNHEY, CDR2 SVGAGI. The CDR3, as DNA: TGTGCCAGCAGTAAAAGTCGGGACCCAGGGAGAGGAGAGACCCAGTACTTC. It specifies CASSKSRDPGRGETQYF.

This clonotype has a count of ten or more. This chain connects TRBV28 to TRBJ2-7; 11 nucleotides align to TRBD2. Germline CDR1 is MDHEN and CDR2 is SYDVKM. The CDR3 consists of 14 residues. V lost 6 bases to trimming and J lost 1 base; unmatched junction nucleotides: 2. The CDR3 DNA follows: TGTGCCAGCAGGCTAGCGGGGGGTTCCTACGAGCAGTACGTC. It yields the protein CASRLAGGSYEQYV.